This entry lists 28 T cell receptor beta chains sequenced from one sample in a study of cytomegalovirus exposure and HLA in healthy donors. Here immunoSEQ multiplex PCR was the method, and the copy in TCRdb shows in-frame clones only, minus some. The sample contains more than 250,000 clones, 75% to 90% of which appear only once. The sample taken for sequencing was PBMCs. The source is a young woman in good health and CMV-seropositive.

This chain connects TRBV7-3 to TRBJ2-7; D is unclear. Trimming removed 5 bases from V and 2 bases from J, with 16 bases in between. The length of the CDR3 is 15 residues. Germline values: CDR1 SGHTA, CDR2 FQGTGA. The CDR3 region is CASSPRADGTYEQYF. CDR3 sequence (DNA): TGTGCCAGCAGCCCTCGGGCGGACGGCACCTACGAGCAGTACTTC.

V gene TRBV30 combines with J gene TRBJ2-5; D not certain. Germline V gene sequence: CDR1 GTSNPN, CDR2 SVGIG (reference sequence). V lost 5 bases to trimming and J lost 2 bases, with 12 bases between them. This CDR3 region has 13 residues. The CDR3 region has the DNA TGTGCCTGGGGGGATGCTAGTCAAGAGACCCAGTACTTC. Protein product: CAWGDASQETQYF.

J is TRBJ2-1 and V is TRBV29-1; 10 positions agree with TRBD2. The CDR3 is made up of 14 amino acids. Germline V gene data show CDR1 as SQVTM and CDR2 as ANQGSEA. CDR3 loop: CSIRRGLANHEQFF. The CDR3 bases are TGCAGTATTAGGAGGGGACTAGCGAACCATGAGCAGTTCTTC.

This chain joins TRBV19 and TRBJ1-5, with D hard to call. In germline, CDR1 is LNHDA, CDR2 SQIVND (reference sequence). The CDR3 is made up of 15 amino acids. The V end lost 7 bases, the J end lost 3 bases, and 16 bases lay between the germline ends. CDR3 sequence (DNA): TGTGCCAGTACCCCCCCGGGGATAGTCAATCAGCCCCAGCATTTT. The encoded protein is CASTPPGIVNQPQHF.

Comments on this clone: Other nucleotide sequences from this sample produce the same CDR3. The chain carries TRBV5-5 and TRBJ1-5; D is ambiguous. The CDR3 has 13 residues. CDR1 and CDR2 from the germline V gene are SGHKS and YYEKEE (reference sequence). Trimming took 0 bases from V and 6 from J, leaving 7 bases between them. CDR3 in amino acids: CASSLEWGQPQHF. The CDR3 DNA reads as TGTGCCAGCAGCTTGGAATGGGGTCAGCCCCAGCATTTT.

The CDR3 DNA sequence: TGCGCCAGCAGCCCTTACAGGGATAGCAATCAGCCCCAGCATTTT. Its protein product is CASSPYRDSNQPQHF. The chain is built from TRBV4-1 and TRBJ1-5, with a tentative D call TRBD1 (6 bases). The ends were cut back, 4 bases at V and 0 bases at J, with 10 bases in the middle. Per the germline V gene, CDR1 is MGHRA and CDR2 is YSYEKL. The CDR3 spans 15 residues.

The V gene is TRBV29-1, the J gene TRBJ1-1; D might be TRBD1 (5 bases). CDR1 is SQVTM and CDR2 is ANQGSEA in the germline V gene. This CDR3 region has 15 residues. Trimming removed 3 bases from V and 1 base from J, with 15 bases in between. CDR3 DNA sequence: TGCAGCGTTGATTCCTCCGGACATAGGAACACTGAAGCTTTCTTT. Translated: CSVDSSGHRNTEAFF.

With regard to this clone: The sample contains more than one DNA sequence encoding this CDR3. The chain recombines TRBV28 with TRBJ1-1; D might be TRBD1 (5 bases). V was clipped by 2 bases and J by 5 bases, with 9 bases between them. Germline assignment: CDR1 MDHEN and CDR2 SYDVKM. CDR3 size: 13 residues. The CDR3 DNA reads TGTGCCAGCAGTTTACAGGGCCGAACTGAAGCTTTCTTT. The encoded protein is CASSLQGRTEAFF.

The chain couples TRBV27 to TRBJ1-2, with a possible D match to TRBD1 (6 bases). V dropped 4 bases and J dropped 8 bases, with 14 bases sitting between them. Germline CDR1 reads MNHEY; CDR2 reads SMNVEV (reference sequence). The CDR3 sequence is 13 residues long. DNA of the CDR3: TGTGCCAGCAGTTCGGGGGCGTTAGCCGGCTACACCTTC. This gives the protein CASSSGALAGYTF.

This chain joins TRBV25-1 and TRBJ1-1, with TRBD1 matching over 7 bases. After removal of 3 bases from V and 6 bases from J, the junction contained 4 bases not matched to a gene. This CDR3 is 13 amino acids long. CDR1 is MGHDK and CDR2 is SYGVNS in the germline V gene. The CDR3 spells CASSDPTGPEAFF. CDR3 DNA: TGTGCCAGCAGTGACCCGACAGGGCCTGAAGCTTTCTTT.

The chain employs TRBV25-1 and TRBJ1-4, with D unresolved. From germline, CDR1 is MGHDK and CDR2 SYGVNS. This CDR3 has 14 amino acids. Deletions cut 2 bases from V and 7 bases from J, with 11 bases between. The CDR3 region is CASSERLGSEKLFF. The CDR3 DNA is TGTGCCAGCAGTGAACGTCTAGGGAGTGAAAAACTGTTTTTT.

This clone was observed a single time. The chain recombines TRBV9 with TRBJ2-1, with 7 nucleotides matching TRBD2. The trim removed 4 bases at V and 4 bases at J, leaving 8 bases unmatched. Germline CDR1 and CDR2: SGDLS and YYNGEE. The CDR3 totals 15 residues. CDR3 sequence reads: CASSPSGGRYNEQFF. CDR3 nucleotide sequence: TGTGCCAGCAGCCCCTCGGGAGGACGGTACAATGAGCAGTTCTTC.

The chain's CDR3 is CSGQQGTKNIQYF. The CDR3 DNA is TGCAGCGGCCAACAGGGGACCAAAAACATTCAGTACTTC. The chain has TRBV29-1 and TRBJ2-4, with 7 nucleotides matching TRBD1. The germline gives CDR1 SQVTM, CDR2 ANQGSEA. The CDR3 is 13 residues long. Losses at the gene ends were 7 bases for V and 2 bases for J; bases not matched to a gene: 5.

The chain is built from TRBV5-1 and TRBJ2-3; D unresolved. This CDR3 region has 14 residues. The V gene lost 0 bases and the J gene lost 5 bases, with 10 bases spanning the gap. Germline V gives CDR1 SGHRS, CDR2 YFSETQ. As DNA, the CDR3 is TGCGCCAGCAGCTTGGTTTCTTGGGAAGATACGCAGTATTTT. The encoded protein is CASSLVSWEDTQYF. The full variable domain, its missing parts supplied by reference TRBV5-1 and TRBJ2-3, is KAGVTQTPRYLIKTRGQQVTLSCSPISGHRSVSWYQQTPGQGLQFLFEYFSETQRNKGNFPGRFSGRQFSNSRSEMNVSTLELGDSALYLCASSLVSWEDTQYFGPGTRLTVL.

The chain links TRBV2 to TRBJ1-1; D is perhaps TRBD1 (5 bases). This CDR3 is built from 14 residues. The V gene lost 5 bases and the J gene lost 7 bases, with 17 bases spanning the gap. CDR1 and CDR2 from the germline V gene are SNHLY and FYNNEI. Here the CDR3 DNA reads TGTGCCAGCAGTAATGGACATTCCGCAGATGAAGCTTTCTTT. This codes for CASSNGHSADEAFF.

This chain links TRBV2 with TRBJ2-1; tentative D call: TRBD1 (6 bases). Deletions cut 3 bases from V and 7 bases from J, with 10 bases between. The CDR3 consists of 13 residues. Germline V CDR1 and CDR2: SNHLY, FYNNEI. CDR3 sequence (DNA): TGTGCCAGCAGTGATCCGCAGGGGAATGAGCAGTTCTTC. Translated, it gives CASSDPQGNEQFF. Drawing the rest from reference TRBV2 and TRBJ2-1, the complete variable domain is EPEVTQTPSHQVTQMGQEVILRCVPISNHLYFYWYRQILGQKVEFLVSFYNNEISEKSEIFDDQFSVERPDGSNFTLKIRSTKLEDSAMYFCASSDPQGNEQFFGPGTRLTVL.

This sequence joins TRBV6-1 and TRBJ1-3, with D uncertain. CDR1 and CDR2 from the germline V gene are MNHNS and SASEGT. The V end was cut by 4 bases, the J end by 4 bases, with 8 bases between. CDR3 length equals 13 residues. CDR3 DNA sequence: TGTGCCAGCAGTGCGGTCGAGGGAAACACCATATATTTT. Its translation is CASSAVEGNTIYF.

This clone has a handful of counts. The chain links TRBV5-1 to TRBJ1-6; D might be TRBD1 (5 bases). The CDR3 is 15 residues long. Trimming shortened V by 4 bases and J by 8 bases, and 16 bases separated the two germline ends. Germline CDR1 reads SGHRS; CDR2 reads YFSETQ. In DNA form, the CDR3 reads TGCGCCAGCAGCCCCACCGGGACGGCCCATTCACCCCTCCACTTT. The encoded protein is CASSPTGTAHSPLHF.

This clone has just a few counts. The chain couples TRBV2 to TRBJ2-7; D is undetermined. Germline V gives CDR1 SNHLY, CDR2 FYNNEI. V lost 7 bases and J lost 3, with 10 bases in between. The CDR3 covers 12 residues. The CDR3 here is CASTEWGYEQYF. The CDR3 region has the DNA TGTGCCAGCACGGAATGGGGCTACGAGCAGTACTTC.

The chain links TRBV7-9 to TRBJ1-3; tentative D call: TRBD1 (5 bases). The CDR3 covers 17 residues. CDR1 SEHNR and CDR2 FQNEAQ come from the germline V gene (reference sequence). V gave up 1 base and J gave up 1 base, with 14 bases separating them. DNA for the CDR3: TGTGCCAGCAGCTTAGGATTTTCAGGGCGATCTGGAAACACCATATATTTT. It yields the protein CASSLGFSGRSGNTIYF.

V usage is TRBV9 and J usage is TRBJ2-1, with D uncertain. Germline V gene lookup returns CDR1 SGDLS and CDR2 YYNGEE. The CDR3 has 15 amino acids. V lost 3 bases to trimming and J lost 5 bases, with 15 bases between them. The CDR3 here is CASSDHNQYDNEQFF. DNA of the CDR3: TGTGCCAGCAGCGACCATAACCAATACGACAATGAGCAGTTCTTC.

The chain recombines TRBV19 with TRBJ2-1; D perhaps matches TRBD2 (5 bases). V lost 4 bases to trimming and J lost 8 bases, with 9 bases between them. The CDR3 extends over 12 amino acids. Germline CDR1 reads LNHDA; CDR2 reads SQIVND (reference sequence). In DNA, the CDR3 is TGTGCCAGTAGTACTAGCATCTATGAGCAGTTCTTC. It is translated as CASSTSIYEQFF.

The chain couples TRBV27 to TRBJ2-5, with 7 bases identical to TRBD2. Per the germline V gene, CDR1 is MNHEY and CDR2 is SMNVEV (reference sequence). After removal of 4 bases from V and 3 bases from J, the junction contained 8 bases not matched to a gene. This CDR3 is 15 amino acids long. The CDR3 loop is CASSSVPSGEETQYF. As DNA, the CDR3 is TGTGCCAGCAGTTCCGTCCCGAGCGGGGAAGAGACCCAGTACTTC.

V and J are TRBV2 and TRBJ1-1, with 9 bases identical to TRBD1. V shed 2 bases and J 3 bases; nucleotides not matched to a gene: 7. Germline CDR1 and CDR2: SNHLY and FYNNEI. CDR3 length: 16 amino acids. The CDR3 sequence is CASSELSTGGYTEAFF. Here the CDR3 DNA reads TGTGCCAGCAGTGAACTTTCGACAGGGGGATACACTGAAGCTTTCTTT. The full variable domain, rest sourced from reference TRBV2 and TRBJ1-1, is EPEVTQTPSHQVTQMGQEVILRCVPISNHLYFYWYRQILGQKVEFLVSFYNNEISEKSEIFDDQFSVERPDGSNFTLKIRSTKLEDSAMYFCASSELSTGGYTEAFFGQGTRLTVV.

V usage is TRBV7-3 and J usage is TRBJ2-1; 7 bases agree with TRBD2. This CDR3 spans 16 amino acids. The trim removed 8 bases at V and 7 bases at J, leaving 17 bases unmatched. Germline V gene sequence: CDR1 SGHTA, CDR2 FQGTGA. In DNA form, the CDR3 reads TGTGCCAGCGGTAAAACTGAGGGCGGGAGTGGAAATGAGCAGTTCTTC. Protein product: CASGKTEGGSGNEQFF.

This clone was detected only once. The gene calls are TRBV7-3 and TRBJ2-5; D call uncertain. Germline V lookup: CDR1 SGHTA, CDR2 FQGTGA. The CDR3 extends over 13 amino acids. The ends were cut back, 5 bases at V and 4 bases at J, with 11 bases in the middle. The CDR3 coding sequence is TGTGCCAGCAGCGCATCACCGTCAGAGACCCAGTACTTC. Translating it yields CASSASPSETQYF.

The rearrangement joins TRBV7-7 to TRBJ2-2, with no clear D. The CDR3 has 14 residues. The germline gives CDR1 SSHAT, CDR2 FNYEAQ (reference sequence). Trimming cost V 4 bases and J 6 bases, with 12 bases left between them. Here the CDR3 DNA reads TGTGCCAGCAGCTCCCGTATTTCCGCCGGGGAGCTGTTTTTT. As protein: CASSSRISAGELFF.

This chain connects TRBV27 to TRBJ1-2; tentative D call: TRBD1 (6 bases). The CDR3 consists of 18 residues. The V gene lost 3 bases and the J gene lost 0 bases, with 20 bases spanning the gap. Germline assignment: CDR1 MNHEY and CDR2 SMNVEV (reference sequence). The CDR3, as DNA: TGTGCCAGCAGTTTGTCCCTGGTGCAGGAGGGGGCTAACTATGGCTACACCTTC. It yields the protein CASSLSLVQEGANYGYTF.